The entry below gives a single T cell receptor (beta chain) sequence along with its context. What it binds is unknown. This record belongs to a study of human T cells and chemical hapten exposure. Whole-study results and caveats: Large CDR3 similarity clusters arose significantly more often from expanded TCRs than from controls.

The time point is: patch test 2, 6 weeks after DPC sensitization. The treatment here: therapeutic diphenylcyclopropenone sensitization with weekly scalp DPC. Donors were 18 to 70-year-old alopecia patients suitable for DPC. Each CDR3 protein gets one entry after TCRdb re-called the RACE reads with MiXCR. The top ten clones hold 1.3% to 1.5% of a sample with 110,000 to 150,000 distinct CDR3 sequences, roughly 10% of them seen once. This clonotype was sampled from a woman between 50 and 59 years old with alopecia areata. Some clones in this sample may be carry-over from other donors' samples. The material was whole blood, obtained in connection with sensitization to the hapten diphenylcyclopropenone (DPC).

CDR3 DNA: TGCAGCGTGGAAACTTTGGGACAAGGCGGGAGGTACGAGCAGTACTTC. As protein: CSVETLGQGGRYEQYF. The rearrangement uses TRBV29-1 and TRBJ2-7; 8 bases map to TRBD2. Germline CDR1 SQVTM, CDR2 ANQGSEA. The CDR3 contains 16 residues. The V gene end was trimmed by 6 bases and the J gene end by 4 bases; junction bases not matched to a gene: 17.